This T cell receptor beta chain appears in the sequencing data of a study of T-cell reconstitution after alpha-beta-depleted transplantation in children. General study results and limits: Surviving recipient T cells and intrathymic progenitors accounted for some patients' high TCRbeta diversity at day 60. T-cell numbers and diversity, one year after transplant, stemmed largely from T cells that were newly produced. Several hundred expanded graft clones reportedly supplied alpha-beta T cells about two months after transplant.

Preparation of the TCRbeta library was carried out with unique molecular identifiers. In TCRdb, the PCR reads were re-called with MiXCR into one record per CDR3 protein. Here the sample spans some 440,000 distinct CDR3 sequences, 15% to 20% being singletons. As to this clonotype: Its antigen is still unknown.

V was shortened by 2 bases and J by 4 bases, with 16 bases between the two germline ends. CDR3 length: 15 amino acids. The germline CDR1 and CDR2 sequences are SQVTM and ANQGSEA. Specimen: PBMCs, mostly from graft donor cells, collected 360 days after TCRalphabeta/CD19-depleted stem cell transplant. V gene TRBV29-1 combines with J gene TRBJ2-3, with a tentative D call TRBD1 (5 bases). The source of this sequence is a boy in the first two years of life who had a stem cell transplant for Wiskott-Aldrich syndrome, so the T cells may come from the graft donor. This CDR3 reads CSVEWLDKLADTQYF. CDR3 DNA sequence: TGCAGCGTTGAATGGTTGGACAAACTGGCAGATACGCAGTATTTT.